The 9 T cell receptor beta chains reported below all come from one sample, sequenced in a study of cytomegalovirus exposure and HLA in healthy donors. The PCR employed 60 Vbeta primers together with 13 Jbeta primers. Clones were read by immunoSEQ multiplex PCR, and TCRdb kept only the in-frame ones, dropping some. The profile shows some 170,000 clones, just over 75% of them singletons. Input material: PBMCs. These receptors came from a woman aged 55-75 years in good health and CMV-seropositive.

The V call is TRBV5-6, the J call TRBJ2-7; TRBD1 matches 7 bases. Germline-derived CDR1 and CDR2 are SGHDT and YYEEEE. The CDR3 spans 14 residues. Unmatched junction bases numbered 5, after V lost 3 bases and J lost 2 bases. CDR3 sequence: CASSSGTVTYEQYF. For the CDR3, the DNA is TGTGCCAGCAGCTCCGGGACAGTCACCTACGAGCAGTACTTC. The complete variable domain, with remaining parts taken from reference TRBV5-6 and TRBJ2-7, reads DAGVTQSPTHLIKTRGQQVTLRCSPKSGHDTVSWYQQALGQGPQFIFQYYEEEERQRGNFPDRFSGHQFPNYSSELNVNALLLGDSALYLCASSSGTVTYEQYFGPGTRLTVT.

The V gene is TRBV7-8, the J gene TRBJ2-2, with D possibly TRBD1 on 6 matching bases. The germline CDR1 and CDR2 sequences are SGHVS and FQNEAQ. The CDR3 totals 15 residues. V shed 1 base and J shed 6 bases, with 12 bases lying between them. The CDR3 protein is CASSLVQGNSGELFF. The CDR3 region has the DNA TGTGCCAGCAGCTTAGTTCAGGGGAATTCCGGGGAGCTGTTTTTT.

Only a few counts were recorded for this clone. The J gene is TRBJ1-2, the V gene TRBV11-2; no reliable D call. Between the trimmed V and J ends, which lost 1 base and 7 bases, there was a span of 7 bases. This CDR3 is built from 12 residues. CDR1 and CDR2 from the germline V gene are SGHAT and FQNNGV. CDR3 DNA sequence: TGTGCCAGCAGCTTAGGTCTAGGTGGCTACACCTTC. It specifies CASSLGLGGYTF.

About this clone itself: Likely a read error: the CDR3 ends without its conserved phenylalanine or tryptophan. V and J are TRBV18 and TRBJ2-7; D not resolved. This CDR3 comprises 14 residues. Germline V lookup: CDR1 KGHSH, CDR2 LQKENI. V dropped 2 bases and J dropped 3 bases, with 11 bases sitting between them. CDR3 amino acids: CASSPWRRSYEQYL. The CDR3, as DNA: TGTGCCAGCTCACCATGGAGAAGGAGCTACGAGCAGTACCTC.

This rearrangement joins TRBV28 to TRBJ1-4, with a weak D call TRBD1 (5 bases). Between the trimmed V and J ends, which lost 5 bases and 8 bases, there was a span of 15 bases. CDR3 length: 14 residues. Germline V lookup: CDR1 MDHEN, CDR2 SYDVKM. The CDR3, as DNA: TGTGCCAGCAGTCCCCACAGGATTCGGGAAAAACTGTTTTTT. Its protein product is CASSPHRIREKLFF.

The chain joins TRBV7-2 to TRBJ1-1, with 9 positions matching TRBD1. Trimming took 6 bases from V and 4 from J; bases not matched to a gene: 12. Germline V gene data show CDR1 as SGHTA and CDR2 as FQGNSA. CDR3 length: 16 residues. Written as DNA, the CDR3 is TGTGCCAGCAGTCTGGGCGGGACAGGGTCGGTCACTGAAGCTTTCTTT. This codes for CASSLGGTGSVTEAFF.

The gene calls are TRBV2 and TRBJ2-7; TRBD1 matches 11 bases. Germline CDR1 SNHLY, CDR2 FYNNEI. J was trimmed by 7 bases and V by 6 bases; bases with no gene match: 8. CDR3 size: 14 residues. The CDR3 protein is CASREDRGPREQYF. The CDR3 bases are TGTGCCAGCAGGGAGGACAGGGGGCCAAGGGAGCAGTACTTC.

DNA for the CDR3: TGTGCCAGCAGTTGGCGGGGGCGGAGGACTGAAGCTTTCTTT. It translates to CASSWRGRRTEAFF. J is TRBJ1-1 and V is TRBV28, with D tentatively TRBD1 (6 bases). The CDR3 has 14 amino acids. The V and J ends lost 4 bases and 5 bases respectively, with 14 bases between them. Germline CDR1 MDHEN, CDR2 SYDVKM. The whole variable domain, filled in from reference TRBV28 and TRBJ1-1, reads DVKVTQSSRYLVKRTGEKVFLECVQDMDHENMFWYRQDPGLGLRLIYFSYDVKMKEKGDIPEGYSVSREKKERFSLILESASTNQTSMYLCASSWRGRRTEAFFGQGTRLTVV.

About this clone itself: Distinct nucleotide sequences in the sample also encode this CDR3. This chain joins TRBV6-1 and TRBJ2-1, with TRBD1 identical over 7 bases. V trimming: 5 bases; J trimming: 5 bases; junction bases outside the gene matches: 3. The CDR3 sequence is 13 residues long. In germline, CDR1 is MNHNS, CDR2 SASEGT. As DNA, the CDR3 is TGTGCCAGCAGTTTTACAGGGGACAATGAGCAGTTCTTC. Its protein product is CASSFTGDNEQFF.